This passage covers 5 T cell receptor beta chains from one sample sequenced in a study of OX40 agonist ivuxolimab in advanced cancers. Libraries were prepared by immunoSEQ multiplex PCR; TCRdb keeps only in-frame clonotypes and omits some of them. The table includes 80,000 to 100,000 clones, about 90% detected once. The material was CD4+ or CD8+ T cells sorted from blood, obtained in a trial of the OX40 agonist ivuxolimab. Receptors originate from an adult with an advanced solid tumor such as melanoma, head and neck, liver or kidney cancer.

The chain's CDR3 is CASSTGQRNYGYTF. The CDR3, as DNA: TGTGCCAGCAGCACCGGACAGCGTAACTATGGCTACACCTTC. This sequence joins TRBV5-4 and TRBJ1-2, with a tentative D call TRBD1 (6 bases). This CDR3 comprises 14 residues. Trimming removed 4 bases at V and 1 base at J, with 11 bases between. CDR1 SGHNT and CDR2 YYREEE come from the germline V gene (reference sequence).

This chain links TRBV5-1 with TRBJ1-1; D ambiguous. Germline CDR1 and CDR2: SGHRS and YFSETQ. The CDR3 runs 14 residues. The V gene lost 5 bases and the J gene lost 0 bases, with 11 bases spanning the gap. The CDR3 coding sequence is TGCGCCAGCAGTGCCGGTAACCTGAACACTGAAGCTTTCTTT. It codes for CASSAGNLNTEAFF. Full variable domain (outside the CDR3, taken from reference TRBV5-1 and TRBJ1-1): KAGVTQTPRYLIKTRGQQVTLSCSPISGHRSVSWYQQTPGQGLQFLFEYFSETQRNKGNFPGRFSGRQFSNSRSEMNVSTLELGDSALYLCASSAGNLNTEAFFGQGTRLTVV.

The gene calls are TRBV18 and TRBJ2-2; D unresolved. V dropped 6 bases and J dropped 5 bases, with 13 bases sitting between them. Germline V gene lookup returns CDR1 KGHSH and CDR2 LQKENI. This CDR3 has 14 residues. The DNA for the CDR3 is TGTGCCAGCTCCCTAGAAAGGAAGACCGGGGAGCTGTTTTTT. Encoded protein: CASSLERKTGELFF. Complete variable domain (other parts from reference TRBV18 and TRBJ2-2): NAGVMQNPRHLVRRRGQEARLRCSPMKGHSHVYWYRQLPEEGLKFMVYLQKENIIDESGMPKERFSAEFPKEGPSILRIQQVVRGDSAAYFCASSLERKTGELFFGEGSRLTVL.

The chain couples TRBV18 to TRBJ1-3; D is possibly TRBD1 (5 bases). The CDR3 loop spans 15 amino acids. V lost 3 bases and J lost 1, with 10 bases in between. Looked up from germline, CDR1 is KGHSH and CDR2 is LQKENI. CDR3 protein: CASSPRGESGNTIYF. The CDR3 DNA reads TGTGCCAGCTCACCGAGGGGCGAGTCTGGAAACACCATATATTTT.

V is TRBV11-2 and J is TRBJ2-3; D is perhaps TRBD1 or TRBD2 (5 bases each). Germline V gene data show CDR1 as SGHAT and CDR2 as FQNNGV. The CDR3 has 16 amino acids. The V end was cut by 5 bases, the J end by 4 bases, with 19 bases between. The CDR3 is CASSGGKGMVADTQYF. The CDR3 DNA sequence: TGTGCCAGCAGCGGGGGTAAGGGGATGGTAGCAGATACGCAGTATTTT.